A single sample is the source of the 10 T cell receptor beta chains below, sequenced in a study of regulatory T cells in long-lasting Graves disease (TCRdb year 2021). The time point label, as the study defines it: persistent/refractory GD, antithyroid drugs over 5 years with positive TRAb. For both TCR sequencing and RNA sequencing, RNA was extracted from PBMCs in TRIzol. Library preparation employed multiplex PCR. TCRdb names Illumina HiSeq 4000 as the instrument used. TCR beta libraries were built with iRepertoire HTBI primers and Arm-PCR amplification of CDR3 regions. TCRdb passed the public sequencing reads through fastp at Q25 and MiXCR, retaining productive beta sequences. Records with the same CDR3 protein are collapsed into one entry carrying the most frequent genes and DNA. In all, the sample holds hundreds of thousands of distinct CDR3 sequences, and 20% to 25% of those were seen once. The top ten hold approximately 6.4% of the sample.

Sample: peripheral blood mononuclear cells (PBMCs), taken when the disease was refractory, from a patient treated with antithyroid drugs. These TCRs come from a female donor with Graves disease.

This clonotype came up many times. A read error may produce the germline difference seen at one junction end. This rearrangement joins TRBV5-1 to TRBJ2-5; no reliable D call. Per germline, CDR1 SGHRS and CDR2 YFSETQ. The CDR3 spans 13 residues. In DNA form, the CDR3 reads TGTGCCAGCAGCTTAGGACCCGAGGAGACCCAGTACTTC. As protein: CASSLGPEETQYF. Drawing the rest from reference TRBV5-1 and TRBJ2-5, the complete variable domain is KAGVTQTPRYLIKTRGQQVTLSCSPISGHRSVSWYQQTPGQGLQFLFEYFSETQRNKGNFPGRFSGRQFSNSRSEMNVSTLELGDSALYLCASSLGPEETQYFGPGTRLLVL.

This clonotype showed up many times. This CDR3 reads CASSSQGAYGYTF. In DNA form, the CDR3 reads TGTGCCAGCAGTTCCCAGGGGGCCTATGGCTACACCTTC. This sequence joins TRBV27 and TRBJ1-2; 8 bases are a match to TRBD1. CDR1 is MNHEY, CDR2 SMNVEV, per germline (reference sequence). The CDR3 runs 13 residues. The J segment lost 4 bases and the V segment lost 4 bases, leaving 2 bases of the junction unmatched.

At least ten counts were recorded for this clonotype. The chain joins TRBV3-1 to TRBJ2-6; a possible D gene is TRBD2 (5 bases). The CDR3 is 13 amino acids. Germline loops: CDR1 LGHDT, CDR2 YNNKEL (reference sequence). V lost 3 bases and J lost 8, with 8 bases in between. The CDR3, as DNA: TGTGCCAGCAGCCACCCCGGGACCAACGTCCTGACTTTC. It yields the protein CASSHPGTNVLTF.

The chain links TRBV7-9 to TRBJ1-1, with D possibly being TRBD1 (5 bases). This CDR3 spans 15 amino acids. Trimming removed 0 bases at V and 5 bases at J, with 13 bases between. Germline-derived CDR1 and CDR2 are SEHNR and FQNEAQ (reference sequence). CDR3 in amino acids: CASSLASGGGTEAFF. CDR3 bases: TGTGCCAGCAGCTTAGCTAGCGGTGGGGGAACTGAAGCTTTCTTT.

This clonotype came up many times. The J gene is TRBJ2-2, the V gene TRBV5-1, with D possibly being TRBD1 or TRBD2 (6 bases each). CDR1 SGHRS and CDR2 YFSETQ come from the germline V gene. The CDR3 has 13 residues. V was cut by 5 bases and J by 8 bases, with 13 bases left in between. The CDR3 nucleotides read TGCGCCAGCAGAGGGGGGACGGCGGGGGAGCTGTTTTTT. This gives the protein CASRGGTAGELFF.

The chain has TRBV7-3 and TRBJ2-4; D may be TRBD1 (6 bases). Germline values: CDR1 SGHTA, CDR2 FQGTGA. CDR3 length equals 14 residues. V lost 6 bases and J 3 bases, leaving 12 bases between the germline ends. The CDR3 DNA reads as TGTGCCAGCAGTGGGGGCTCCGTCAAAAACATTCAGTACTTC. Translation gives CASSGGSVKNIQYF.

J is TRBJ1-5 and V is TRBV6-4, with D perhaps matching TRBD1 (5 bases). V lost 8 bases and J lost 6, with 14 bases in between. CDR1 and CDR2 (germline): MRHNA, SNTAGT. The CDR3 loop spans 13 amino acids. CDR3 in DNA: TGTGCCAGCGTTACCGGGGCAGCTCAGCCCCAGCATTTT. Translating gives CASVTGAAQPQHF.

This clonotype was found many times. The chain couples TRBV28 to TRBJ1-1; D is uncertain. V lost 6 bases and J lost 0, with 20 bases in between. This CDR3 comprises 17 residues. Per germline, CDR1 MDHEN and CDR2 SYDVKM. This CDR3 is CASSLSMAPLLNTEAFF. Written as DNA, the CDR3 is TGTGCCAGCAGCCTATCAATGGCCCCTTTGCTGAACACTGAAGCTTTCTTT.

DNA for the CDR3: TGTGCCAGTAGTATGGGCGCAGAAATGAACACTGAAGCTTTCTTT. This sequence encodes CASSMGAEMNTEAFF. The chain employs TRBV19 and TRBJ1-1; D remains unclear. The length of the CDR3 is 15 residues. V was clipped by 3 bases and J by 0 bases, with 11 bases between them. Germline V gene sequence: CDR1 LNHDA, CDR2 SQIVND (reference sequence).

At least ten counts were recorded for this clonotype. CDR3 DNA sequence: TGTGCCAGCAGTTACGTGGGGGGTGGTTACGAGCAGTACTTC. Its translation: CASSYVGGGYEQYF. The V and J genes are TRBV6-5 and TRBJ2-7, with D possibly matching TRBD2 (6 bases). Germline V gene sequence: CDR1 MNHEY, CDR2 SVGAGI. Trimming removed 2 bases at V and 4 bases at J, with 12 bases between. The CDR3 consists of 14 residues.